These 7 T cell receptor beta chains share one sample of origin, sequenced in a study of T cell repertoires in breast cancer. Paired alpha-beta TCRs of CD8+ T cells were analyzed by expanded emulsion RT-PCR. During the second nested PCR, blocking oligonucleotides suppressed genes that were not paired. TCRdb called the emulsion pairing reads again in MiXCR, with one record for every CDR3 protein. Recorded for this sample: some 88 distinct CDR3 sequences. Sequenced sample: CD8+ T cells. These receptors were taken from a pool of human donors with breast cancer or a healthy control (not recorded which).

The CDR3 nucleotides read TGTGCCAGCAGCCCGGGACTAGCCCCCAGGGAGCAGTACTTC. Translating it yields CASSPGLAPREQYF. V usage is TRBV5-4 and J usage is TRBJ2-7, with 9 positions matching TRBD2. Trimming removed 4 bases from V and 7 bases from J; junction bases left unmatched: 9. Germline CDR1 is SGHNT and CDR2 is YYREEE (reference sequence). The CDR3 runs 14 residues. Filled out from reference TRBV5-4 and TRBJ2-7, the complete variable domain reads ETGVTQSPTHLIKTRGQQVTLRCSSQSGHNTVSWYQQALGQGPQFIFQYYREEENGRGNFPPRFSGLQFPNYSSELNVNALELDDSALYLCASSPGLAPREQYFGPGTRLTVT.

The sample holds a few counts of this clonotype. Given a much more abundant clone one base away, this may be a read error. This chain links TRBV6-9 with TRBJ2-3, with TRBD1 matching 10 bases. CDR1 and CDR2 (germline): MNHGY, SVAAGI. The CDR3 runs to 16 residues. V was clipped by 3 bases and J by 2 bases; unmatched bases: 5. The CDR3 DNA sequence: TGTGCCAGCAGTTACTTGGGACAGGGGTACACAGATACGCAGTATTTT. Amino acids: CASSYLGQGYTDTQYF.

Notes on this clonotype: A junction boundary mismatches the germline segment, possibly from a read error. V and J are TRBV7-3 and TRBJ1-2; D might be TRBD1 (6 bases). The CDR3 consists of 13 residues. Germline CDR1 and CDR2: SGHTA and FQGTGA. The CDR3 region is CASSLNGGYDYTF. CDR3 in DNA: TGTGCCAGCAGCTTGAACGGGGGCTATGACTACACCTTT.

Notes on this clonotype: A much larger clone differs by one base, so this may be a read error. V is TRBV7-2 and J is TRBJ2-1; possible D gene TRBD2, 6 bases. This CDR3 comprises 13 residues. The germline V gene encodes CDR1 SGHTA and CDR2 FQGNSA. The CDR3 nucleotides are TGTGCCAGCAGCTTTGGCGGGATCGAAAAGCAGTCCTTC. It is translated as CASSFGGIEKQSF.

This clonotype is judged medium-sized. The chain couples TRBV14 to TRBJ2-7; perhaps TRBD2 as D (5 bases). This CDR3 is built from 13 residues. Germline CDR1 and CDR2: SGHDN and FVKESK. V lost 0 bases and J lost 11, with 14 bases in between. For the CDR3, the DNA is TGTGCCAGCAGCCAAGATCTTGAGGAGGAAGAGTACTTC. Translation gives CASSQDLEEEEYF.

In its sample, this clonotype is hyperexpanded. The CDR3 sequence: CASSLTEGGNSPLHF. Here the CDR3 DNA reads TGTGCCAGCAGCTTAACTGAAGGAGGAAATTCACCCCTCCACTTT. The chain employs TRBV7-3 and TRBJ1-6; D is unresolved. Trimming cost V 0 bases and J 7 bases, with 10 bases left between them. The CDR3 loop spans 15 amino acids. Germline V lookup: CDR1 SGHTA, CDR2 FQGTGA.

Notes on this clonotype: The germline gene is not matched at one end of the junction; a read error may be the cause. The chain uses TRBV7-3 and TRBJ1-1; unclear D gene. Germline CDR1 is SGHTA and CDR2 is FQGTGA. CDR3 length equals 13 residues. The CDR3 DNA is TGTGCCAGCAGCCCAACCATGAACACTGAAGCTTTCTTC. It translates to CASSPTMNTEAFF.